This T cell receptor (beta chain) was documented in a study of blood T cell repertoires in COVID-19. Study background: Sites across the United States, Italy and Spain contributed samples from acute and convalescent COVID-19. T cells, B-cell-depleted T cells, or PBMCs supplied cDNA or gDNA.

This clone was detected a few times. In the authors' workflow: Estimation of nucleated cell counts relied on the amplification of reference gene primers. The assay was immunoSEQ multiplex PCR, and TCRdb's table has in-frame clones only and misses some. The V and J calls and clone size come from that table; D and trimming were worked out from the DNA. Among about 210,000 clones, about 81% were seen once, and the ten largest hold less than 6%. This CDR3 comprises 13 residues. From germline, CDR1 is MNHEY and CDR2 SMNVEV (reference sequence). Trimming cost V 5 bases and J 5 bases; bases outside gene matches: 6.

Material for sequencing was peripheral blood. This chain links TRBV27 with TRBJ2-7; 7 nucleotides align to TRBD1. The source of this sequence is a woman in her 70s with COVID-19, enrolled during active disease. The CDR3 sequence: CASSPTGPHEQYF. As DNA, the CDR3 is TGTGCCAGCAGTCCGACAGGGCCACACGAGCAGTACTTC.